The rows below give T cell receptor beta chains drawn from one sample of a study of blood T cell repertoires in COVID-19. Assay used: immunoSEQ multiplex PCR; TCRdb lists only in-frame clones, some missing. The profile shows some 290,000 clones, about 88% of them singletons. Sample: peripheral blood. The receptor source for this set is a woman aged 25 to 45 with COVID-19, enrolled during active disease. The CDR3 runs from the conserved cysteine through the conserved F or W. D genes are given only for firm matches. Clone size is shown for a subset of rows, as once, few, many or a class of expanded clone.

size: .
J: TRBJ2-7
D: .
V: TRBV12-3/TRBV12-4
DNA: TGTGCCAGCAGTTACGGGGGCTACGAGCAGTACTTC
CDR3: CASSYGGYEQYF

size: .
J: TRBJ1-1
D: .
V: TRBV21-1
DNA: TGTGCGCCCCCAGGGCACAGGGAGAGAACTGAAGCTTTCTTT
CDR3: CAPPGHRERTEAFF

size: few
J: TRBJ2-7
D: .
V: TRBV20-1
DNA: TGCAGTGCTAGTTTAGGACAAATGTACGAGCAGTACTTC
CDR3: CSASLGQMYEQYF

size: .
J: TRBJ2-7
D: .
V: TRBV5-1
DNA: TGCGCCAGCACACCGCAGTCGGGCTCCTACGAGCAGTACTTC
CDR3: CASTPQSGSYEQYF

size: .
J: TRBJ1-1
D: .
V: TRBV27
DNA: TGTGCCAGCAGTTTAGGGGGCATGAACACTGAAGCTTTCTTT
CDR3: CASSLGGMNTEAFF

size: .
J: TRBJ2-5
D: TRBD2
V: TRBV9
DNA: TGTGCCAGCAGCAAACGGACTAGCGGGAACAGAGAGACCCAGTACTTC
CDR3: CASSKRTSGNRETQYF

size: .
J: TRBJ2-2
D: TRBD2
V: TRBV7-3
DNA: TGTGCCAGCAGCCCACCCGGGGGGGCCGGGGAGCTGTTTTTT
CDR3: CASSPPGGAGELFF

size: .
J: TRBJ2-2
D: TRBD1
V: TRBV7-6
DNA: TGTGCCAGCAGCTTGACAGGGGGCGCGGGCACCGGGGAGCTGTTTTTT
CDR3: CASSLTGGAGTGELFF

size: .
J: TRBJ2-1
D: .
V: TRBV15
DNA: TGTGCCACCAGCCACCGGGACATAGACAATGAGCAGTTCTTC
CDR3: CATSHRDIDNEQFF

size: .
J: TRBJ2-5
D: .
V: TRBV7-9
DNA: TGTGCCAGCAGCTATAGACAGAGGATTATCGGTGTGGAGACCCAGTACTTC
CDR3: CASSYRQRIIGVETQYF

size: .
J: TRBJ1-1
D: .
V: TRBV28
DNA: TGTGCCAGCAGTCCACCTCGTGGGCAGGGAGGTGAAGCTTTCTTT
CDR3: CASSPPRGQGGEAFF

size: .
J: TRBJ2-7
D: TRBD1
V: TRBV7-2
DNA: TGTGCCAGCAGCTGGGACAGGGGGTTGATTTACGAGCAGTACTTC
CDR3: CASSWDRGLIYEQYF

size: .
J: TRBJ1-6
D: .
V: TRBV5-4
DNA: TGTGCCAGCAGCTTTATCGGGGGTTCACCCCTCCACTTT
CDR3: CASSFIGGSPLHF

size: .
J: TRBJ1-1
D: .
V: TRBV30
DNA: TGTGCCTGGAACAGGCAGCGGGCTGAAGCTTTCTTT
CDR3: CAWNRQRAEAFF

size: .
J: TRBJ2-1
D: TRBD2
V: TRBV15
DNA: TGTGCCACCAGCAGAGTTAGACTAGCGGGAGGGTGGGAGCAGTTCTTC
CDR3: CATSRVRLAGGWEQFF

size: .
J: TRBJ1-4
D: TRBD1
V: TRBV2
DNA: TGTGCCAGCACCTTGATGCGAACCGGGACAGGGAATGAAAAACTGTTTTTT
CDR3: CASTLMRTGTGNEKLFF

size: once
J: TRBJ2-1
D: .
V: TRBV3-1/TRBV3-2
DNA: TGTGCCAGCAGCCAACTCAATGAGCAGTTCTTC
CDR3: CASSQLNEQFF

size: .
J: TRBJ1-6
D: .
V: TRBV30
DNA: TGTGCCTGGAGTGTTCAGTTTAATTCACCCCTCCACTTT
CDR3: CAWSVQFNSPLHF

size: once
J: TRBJ1-6
D: .
V: TRBV28
DNA: TGTGCCAGCAGTTTAACGGGACTCCAATCACCCCTCCACTTT
CDR3: CASSLTGLQSPLHF

size: .
J: TRBJ2-7
D: .
V: TRBV12-3/TRBV12-4
DNA: TGTGCCAGCAGCCGTATCGAGAGGAACGAGCAGTACTTC
CDR3: CASSRIERNEQYF

size: .
J: TRBJ2-7
D: TRBD1
V: TRBV20-1
DNA: TGCAGTGCTAGTGCGGCCGGGACAGGGCTCAGCGAGCAGTACTTC
CDR3: CSASAAGTGLSEQYF

size: .
J: TRBJ1-2
D: .
V: TRBV28
DNA: TGTGCCAGCAGAACCGCCGGGTCCTCTTCACGGGGCTACACCTTC
CDR3: CASRTAGSSSRGYTF

size: .
J: TRBJ2-5
D: .
V: TRBV15
DNA: TGTGCCACCAGCCCCATTAGGGGCGGTGGAGAGACCCAGTACTTC
CDR3: CATSPIRGGGETQYF

size: .
J: TRBJ1-3
D: .
V: TRBV4-3
DNA: TGCGCCAGCAGCCAACAGAGACTGTCTGGAAACACCATATATTTT
CDR3: CASSQQRLSGNTIYF

size: .
J: TRBJ1-2
D: .
V: TRBV12-3/TRBV12-4
DNA: TGTGCCAGCAGTCCCGCGGAGAACTATGGCTACACCTTC
CDR3: CASSPAENYGYTF

size: .
J: TRBJ1-2
D: .
V: TRBV30
DNA: TGTGCCTGGAGTCCAGGGTTAGCCTATGGCTACACCTTC
CDR3: CAWSPGLAYGYTF

size: .
J: TRBJ1-2
D: .
V: TRBV2
DNA: TGTGCCAGCAGTGTGATGGACAGCTATGGCTACACCTTC
CDR3: CASSVMDSYGYTF

size: once
J: TRBJ2-1
D: TRBD2
V: TRBV3-1/TRBV3-2
DNA: TGTGCCAGCAGCCACGGGGCTAGCGGGAGAGGGAATGAGCAGTTCTTC
CDR3: CASSHGASGRGNEQFF

size: .
J: TRBJ1-4
D: TRBD1
V: TRBV7-2
DNA: TGTGCCAGCAGCTTAGGGCAGGGGGGAGAAAAACTGTTTTTT
CDR3: CASSLGQGGEKLFF

size: .
J: TRBJ1-3
D: TRBD1
V: TRBV5-5
DNA: TGTGCCAGCAGCTTGTCTTGGGACAGGGGAAACACCATATATTTT
CDR3: CASSLSWDRGNTIYF

size: .
J: TRBJ2-7
D: .
V: TRBV4-3
DNA: TGCGCCAGCAGCCAAGTAATCGGGGTAGGAGAGCAGTACTTC
CDR3: CASSQVIGVGEQYF

size: .
J: TRBJ1-5
D: .
V: TRBV7-9
DNA: TGTGCCAGCAGCTTAGAACAGGGGCCCCAGCATTTT
CDR3: CASSLEQGPQHF

size: .
J: TRBJ2-5
D: TRBD2
V: TRBV28
DNA: TGTGCCAGCAGCACTCGGACTAGCGGGAAGAGGGTGGAGACCCAGTACTTC
CDR3: CASSTRTSGKRVETQYF

size: .
J: TRBJ2-1
D: .
V: TRBV7-9
DNA: TGTGCCAGCAGCCGGCTCGGGCAGGGATCTTACAATGAGCAGTTCTTC
CDR3: CASSRLGQGSYNEQFF

size: few
J: TRBJ2-1
D: TRBD2
V: TRBV7-8
DNA: TGTGCCAGCAGCTTAACGGGACTAGCGGGATATGAGCAGTTCTTC
CDR3: CASSLTGLAGYEQFF

size: .
J: TRBJ1-1
D: .
V: TRBV4-1
DNA: TGCGCCAGCAGCCAACCGTTAGGGGCCGAAGCTTTCTTT
CDR3: CASSQPLGAEAFF

size: .
J: TRBJ2-5
D: TRBD1
V: TRBV7-9
DNA: TGTGCCAGCAGCCCCGGGACAGTCCAAGAGACCCAGTACTTC
CDR3: CASSPGTVQETQYF

size: .
J: TRBJ2-3
D: TRBD2
V: TRBV2
DNA: TGTGCCAGCACGACTAGCGGCACAGATACGCAGTATTTT
CDR3: CASTTSGTDTQYF

size: .
J: TRBJ2-2
D: TRBD1
V: TRBV5-1
DNA: TGCGCCAGCAGCTTGGAAGGGACAGGGAACACCGGGGAGCTGTTTTTT
CDR3: CASSLEGTGNTGELFF

size: .
J: TRBJ1-2
D: TRBD1
V: TRBV2
DNA: TGTGCCAGCAGGGGACAGTTCTATGGCTACACCTTC
CDR3: CASRGQFYGYTF

size: .
J: TRBJ1-1
D: .
V: TRBV19
DNA: TGTGCCAGTAGTCAGACACCTGAAGCTTTCTTT
CDR3: CASSQTPEAFF